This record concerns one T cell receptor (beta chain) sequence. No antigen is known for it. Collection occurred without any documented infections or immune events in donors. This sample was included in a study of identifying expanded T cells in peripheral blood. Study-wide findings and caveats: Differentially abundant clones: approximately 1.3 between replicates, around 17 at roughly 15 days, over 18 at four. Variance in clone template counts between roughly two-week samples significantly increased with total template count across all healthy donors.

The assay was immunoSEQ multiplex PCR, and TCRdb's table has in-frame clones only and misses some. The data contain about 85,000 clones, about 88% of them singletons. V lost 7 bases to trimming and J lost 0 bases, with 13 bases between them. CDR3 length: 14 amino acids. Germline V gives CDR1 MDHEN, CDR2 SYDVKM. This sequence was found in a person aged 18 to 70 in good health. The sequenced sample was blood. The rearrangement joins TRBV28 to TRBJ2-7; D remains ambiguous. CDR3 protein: CASTLFASSYEQYF. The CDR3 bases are TGTGCCAGCACCCTCTTCGCTAGCTCCTACGAGCAGTACTTC.